The next 22 T cell receptor beta chains were all read from a single sample in a study of cytomegalovirus exposure and HLA in healthy donors. The PCR had 60 Vbeta and 13 Jbeta primers. TCRdb keeps only in-frame clones here, not all; method: immunoSEQ multiplex PCR. The sample includes around 140,000 clones, approximately 80% seen only once; the top ten take approximately 1.4%. Sequences were obtained from PBMCs. These receptors all come from a female donor in good health and CMV-seronegative.

The chain has TRBV19 and TRBJ2-7; TRBD1 agrees at 7 bases. V gave up 5 bases and J gave up 4 bases; unmatched junction bases: 11. Germline CDR1 is LNHDA and CDR2 is SQIVND (reference sequence). This CDR3 is built from 15 residues. This CDR3 is CASSARQGDPYEQYF. The DNA for the CDR3 is TGTGCCAGTAGTGCTCGACAGGGCGACCCATACGAGCAGTACTTC.

The chain employs TRBV4-3 and TRBJ2-3; 13 nucleotides line up with TRBD2. The CDR3 spans 17 residues. Germline CDR1 LGHNA, CDR2 YSLEER. Trimming removed 0 bases from V and 1 base from J; junction bases left unmatched: 1. This chain's CDR3 is CASSQDGTSGGTDTQYF. The CDR3 DNA reads as TGCGCCAGCAGCCAAGATGGGACTAGCGGGGGCACAGATACGCAGTATTTT.

The chain uses TRBV11-3 and TRBJ2-3; 7 nucleotides line up with TRBD2. V was clipped by 1 base and J by 5 bases; unmatched bases: 6. Germline CDR1 SGHNT, CDR2 YENEEA. The CDR3 is made up of 15 amino acids. This CDR3 is CASSLGAGVRDTQYF. DNA for the CDR3: TGTGCCAGCAGCTTAGGGGCGGGAGTGCGAGATACGCAGTATTTT.

This clone showed up just a few times. CDR3: CASSSQDSSGELFF. The CDR3 DNA reads as TGTGCCAGCAGCTCCCAGGACAGTTCGGGGGAGCTGTTTTTT. The rearrangement uses TRBV11-3 and TRBJ2-2; a possible D gene is TRBD1 (6 bases). V was clipped by 4 bases and J by 8 bases, with 14 bases between them. The CDR3 is 14 residues long. Per germline, CDR1 SGHNT and CDR2 YENEEA.

The chain links TRBV11-2 to TRBJ2-3; TRBD1 matches at 7 bases. The germline gives CDR1 SGHAT, CDR2 FQNNGV. The V segment lost 7 bases and the J segment 0 bases; nucleotides outside the gene matches: 7. The CDR3 has 15 residues. The CDR3 DNA is TGTGCCAGCACCAGGGGGACAGCTAGCACAGATACGCAGTATTTT. Translated: CASTRGTASTDTQYF.

The V gene is TRBV27, the J gene TRBJ2-1; TRBD2 might be the D (5 bases). CDR1 is MNHEY and CDR2 is SMNVEV in the germline V gene (reference sequence). V shed 6 bases and J shed 0 bases, with 12 bases lying between them. The CDR3 loop spans 15 amino acids. CDR3 protein: CASRLARSSYNEQFF. The DNA for the CDR3 is TGTGCCAGCAGGTTAGCGCGGAGCTCCTACAATGAGCAGTTCTTC.

This chain joins TRBV27 and TRBJ2-7; 8 bases are a match to TRBD1. CDR1 MNHEY and CDR2 SMNVEV come from the germline V gene (reference sequence). The CDR3 spans 14 residues. Trimming at V came to 6 bases and at J to 3 bases, leaving 7 bases not matched to a gene. CDR3: CASRVRQGFYEQYF. CDR3 sequence (DNA): TGTGCCAGCAGAGTGAGACAGGGGTTCTACGAGCAGTACTTC.

The chain combines TRBV7-3 with TRBJ1-5, with D possibly matching TRBD1 (6 bases). CDR1 and CDR2 (germline): SGHTA, FQGTGA. Trimming removed 8 bases at V and 1 base at J, with 21 bases between. CDR3 length: 17 residues. The CDR3 loop reads CASDRRRGGESNQPQHF. CDR3 DNA sequence: TGTGCCAGCGATCGGAGACGGGGGGGCGAGAGCAATCAGCCCCAGCATTTT.

J is TRBJ2-2 and V is TRBV9, with TRBD1 identical over 10 bases. Germline CDR1 is SGDLS and CDR2 is YYNGEE. V shed 4 bases, J shed 0 bases, and the junction held 9 bases outside the gene matches. CDR3 length: 18 residues. CDR3 in amino acids: CASSITGQGLTNTGELFF. In DNA, the CDR3 is TGTGCCAGCAGCATTACGGGACAGGGGCTAACGAACACCGGGGAGCTGTTTTTT.

The chain is built from TRBV4-3 and TRBJ2-2, with D hard to call. CDR1 is LGHNA and CDR2 is YSLEER in the germline V gene. Trimming shortened V by 1 base and J by 2 bases, and 11 bases separated the two germline ends. This CDR3 has 16 amino acids. The CDR3 loop is CASSQGWQFNTGELFF. CDR3 coding DNA: TGCGCCAGCAGCCAAGGTTGGCAGTTTAACACCGGGGAGCTGTTTTTT.

This clone is a singleton in its sample. The J gene is TRBJ1-1, the V gene TRBV5-1; no clear D gene. The V end lost 4 bases, the J end lost 8 bases, and 9 bases lay between the germline ends. This CDR3 spans 11 amino acids. Per the germline V gene, CDR1 is SGHRS and CDR2 is YFSETQ. The CDR3 nucleotides read TGCGCCAGCAGCCTCGGACTAGAAGCTTTCTTT. Protein sequence: CASSLGLEAFF.

The chain uses TRBV5-6 and TRBJ1-5, with D tentatively TRBD1 (6 bases). The CDR3 covers 14 residues. Germline lookup yields CDR1 SGHDT and CDR2 YYEEEE. Trimming cost V 1 base and J 3 bases, with 8 bases left between them. The chain's CDR3 is CASSLRTDNQPQHF. The CDR3 region has the DNA TGTGCCAGCAGCTTGAGGACAGACAATCAGCCCCAGCATTTT. Full variable domain (rest looked up from reference TRBV5-6 and TRBJ1-5): DAGVTQSPTHLIKTRGQQVTLRCSPKSGHDTVSWYQQALGQGPQFIFQYYEEEERQRGNFPDRFSGHQFPNYSSELNVNALLLGDSALYLCASSLRTDNQPQHFGDGTRLSIL.

This clone was counted between two and nine times. The J gene is TRBJ2-1, the V gene TRBV7-8; 8 bases are shared with TRBD1. Trimming removed 5 bases from V and 9 bases from J; junction bases left unmatched: 9. Germline assignment: CDR1 SGHVS and CDR2 FQNEAQ. The CDR3 is made up of 14 amino acids. Here the CDR3 reads CASSRRDRIGEQFF. The CDR3, as DNA: TGTGCCAGCAGCCGCCGGGACAGGATAGGTGAGCAGTTCTTC.

This chain joins TRBV28 and TRBJ1-2; 8 nucleotides align to TRBD1. The CDR3 is made up of 15 amino acids. Germline V lookup: CDR1 MDHEN, CDR2 SYDVKM. Trimming at V came to 5 bases and at J to 5 bases, leaving 10 bases not matched to a gene. CDR3 nucleotide sequence: TGTGCCAGCAGTATATACTCAAGGACAGGGTATGGCTACACCTTC. It yields the protein CASSIYSRTGYGYTF.

The CDR3 loop reads CASRPGTSGLNTGELFF. CDR3 nucleotides: TGTGCCAGCAGGCCCGGGACTAGCGGTCTGAACACCGGGGAGCTGTTTTTT. The V and J genes are TRBV5-4 and TRBJ2-2; TRBD2 aligns across 11 bases. The J segment lost 1 base and the V segment lost 5 bases, leaving 7 bases of the junction unmatched. The CDR3 spans 17 residues. Germline CDR1 reads SGHNT; CDR2 reads YYREEE (reference sequence).

Of note for this clone: One end of the junction varies from germline; a read error may be responsible. V usage is TRBV29-1 and J usage is TRBJ2-1; 10 bases line up with TRBD1. This CDR3 contains 15 residues. From germline, CDR1 is SQVTM and CDR2 ANQGSEA. CDR3 DNA sequence: TGCAGCGTCGAAGGGACAGGGGTGTCCTACAATGAGCAGTTCTTC. As protein: CSVEGTGVSYNEQFF.

The chain couples TRBV11-1 to TRBJ2-1; 7 bases are shared with TRBD2. The length of the CDR3 is 15 residues. The ends lost 2 bases at V and 8 bases at J; junction bases unmatched: 9. Germline V gene data show CDR1 as SGHAT and CDR2 as FQDESV (reference sequence). In nucleotides, the CDR3 is TGTGCCAGCAGCTTATCGCGGGAGAGTCTGGATGAGCAGTTCTTC. Translating gives CASSLSRESLDEQFF.

This rearrangement joins TRBV19 to TRBJ1-2; a weak D match, TRBD1 (6 bases). Germline assignment: CDR1 LNHDA and CDR2 SQIVND (reference sequence). V was trimmed by 3 bases and J by 6 bases, leaving 14 bases between them. The CDR3 runs 14 residues. The CDR3 DNA reads as TGTGCCAGTAGTATCACGCCCAAGGGGGATGGCTACACCTTC. Its translation is CASSITPKGDGYTF.

As regards this clone: It is unclear where the CDR3 begins or ends on the DNA, so no DNA is shown, and the CDR3 is as TCRdb lists it. The CDR3 protein is CASSSSRELDTGELFF. The J gene is TRBJ2-2, the V gene TRBV6-5; the DNA was not used to check the table's D call, TRBD2. The germline gives CDR1 MNHEY, CDR2 SVGAGI. The CDR3 length is 16 residues, termini included.

The chain carries TRBV5-1 and TRBJ1-4, with D possibly being TRBD1 (5 bases). This CDR3 contains 15 residues. The germline gives CDR1 SGHRS, CDR2 YFSETQ. Trimming took 0 bases from V and 5 from J, leaving 11 bases between them. In nucleotides, the CDR3 is TGCGCCAGCAGCTTGGAGTGGGGGGAGAATGAAAAACTGTTTTTT. Amino acid sequence: CASSLEWGENEKLFF.

This clone was seen a handful of times. The chain recombines TRBV6-1 with TRBJ2-2, with TRBD2 matching over 10 bases. The CDR3 length is 15 residues. Germline V gene lookup returns CDR1 MNHNS and CDR2 SASEGT. V dropped 4 bases and J dropped 4; count of bases not matched to a gene: 3. The CDR3 DNA sequence: TGTGCCAGCAGTGGGGGACTAGCGAGCACCGGGGAGCTGTTTTTT. It specifies CASSGGLASTGELFF.

The V call is TRBV7-8, the J call TRBJ2-7; D may be TRBD2 (5 bases). Germline V CDR1 and CDR2: SGHVS, FQNEAQ. Deletions cut 5 bases from V and 3 bases from J, with 11 bases between. This CDR3 spans 13 amino acids. This CDR3 reads CASSQRQFYEQYF. CDR3 bases: TGTGCCAGCAGCCAGCGGCAATTCTACGAGCAGTACTTC. The full variable domain, in which reference TRBV7-8 and TRBJ2-7 provide the parts outside the CDR3, is GAGVSQSPRYKVAKRGQDVALRCDPISGHVSLFWYQQALGQGPEFLTYFQNEAQLDKSGLPSDRFFAERPEGSVSTLKIQRTQQEDSAVYLCASSQRQFYEQYFGPGTRLTVT.